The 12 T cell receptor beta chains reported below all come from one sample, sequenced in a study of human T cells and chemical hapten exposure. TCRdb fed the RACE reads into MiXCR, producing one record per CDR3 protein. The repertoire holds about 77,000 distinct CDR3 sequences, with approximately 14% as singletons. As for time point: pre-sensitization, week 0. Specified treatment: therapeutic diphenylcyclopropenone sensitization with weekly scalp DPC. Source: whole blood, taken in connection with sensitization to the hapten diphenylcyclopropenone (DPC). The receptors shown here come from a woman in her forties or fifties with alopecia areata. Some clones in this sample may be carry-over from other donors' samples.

The CDR3 nucleotides are TGCAGCGTTGAAGACTGGACTAGCGTAGAGACCCAGTACTTC. Translation gives CSVEDWTSVETQYF. This chain links TRBV29-1 with TRBJ2-5, with 9 bases matching TRBD2. Trimming at V came to 0 bases and at J to 4 bases, leaving 3 bases not matched to a gene. Germline V gene lookup returns CDR1 SQVTM and CDR2 ANQGSEA. The CDR3 covers 14 residues.

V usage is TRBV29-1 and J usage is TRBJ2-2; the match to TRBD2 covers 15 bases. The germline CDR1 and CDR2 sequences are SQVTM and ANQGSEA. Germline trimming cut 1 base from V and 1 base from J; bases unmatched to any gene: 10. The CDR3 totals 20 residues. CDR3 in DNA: TGCAGCGTTGAAGTTTTCGGACTAGCGGGAGGGCCTTTGAACACCGGGGAGCTGTTTTTT. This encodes CSVEVFGLAGGPLNTGELFF.

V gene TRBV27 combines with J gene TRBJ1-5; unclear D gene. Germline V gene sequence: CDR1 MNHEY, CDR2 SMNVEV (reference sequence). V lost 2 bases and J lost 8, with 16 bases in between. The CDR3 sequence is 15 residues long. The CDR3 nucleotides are TGTGCCAGCAGTTTAGGGATCCCTAACCGAGAGCCCCAGCATTTT. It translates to CASSLGIPNREPQHF.

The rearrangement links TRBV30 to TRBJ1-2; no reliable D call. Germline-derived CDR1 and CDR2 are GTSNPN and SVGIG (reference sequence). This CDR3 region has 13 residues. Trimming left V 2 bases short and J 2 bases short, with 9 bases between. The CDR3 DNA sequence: TGTGCCTGGAGTATGACGGAGAACTATGGCTACACCTTC. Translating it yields CAWSMTENYGYTF.

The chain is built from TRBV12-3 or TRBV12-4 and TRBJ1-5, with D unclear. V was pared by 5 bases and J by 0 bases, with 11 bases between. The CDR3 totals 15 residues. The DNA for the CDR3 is TGTGCCAGCAGTCCCCCGGGAGATAGCAATCAGCCCCAGCATTTT. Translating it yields CASSPPGDSNQPQHF.

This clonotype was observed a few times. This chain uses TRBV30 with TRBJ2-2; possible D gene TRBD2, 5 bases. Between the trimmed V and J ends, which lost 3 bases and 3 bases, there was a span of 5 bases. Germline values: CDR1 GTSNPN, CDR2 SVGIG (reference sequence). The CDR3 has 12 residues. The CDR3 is CAWRRDTGELFF. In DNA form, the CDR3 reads TGTGCCTGGAGGCGGGACACCGGGGAGCTGTTTTTT.

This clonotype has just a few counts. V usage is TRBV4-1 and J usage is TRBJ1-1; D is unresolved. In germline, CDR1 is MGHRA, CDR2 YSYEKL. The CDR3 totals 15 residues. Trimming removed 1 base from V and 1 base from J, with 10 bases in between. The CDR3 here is CASSQVTTRNTEAFF. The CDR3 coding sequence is TGCGCCAGCAGCCAAGTCACCACTCGGAACACTGAAGCTTTCTTT.

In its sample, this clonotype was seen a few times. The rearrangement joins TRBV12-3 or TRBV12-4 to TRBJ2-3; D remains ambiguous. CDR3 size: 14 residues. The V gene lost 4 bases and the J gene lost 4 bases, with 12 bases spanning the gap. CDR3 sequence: CASSWISFPDTQYF. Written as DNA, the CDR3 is TGTGCCAGCAGTTGGATCAGTTTTCCAGATACGCAGTATTTT.

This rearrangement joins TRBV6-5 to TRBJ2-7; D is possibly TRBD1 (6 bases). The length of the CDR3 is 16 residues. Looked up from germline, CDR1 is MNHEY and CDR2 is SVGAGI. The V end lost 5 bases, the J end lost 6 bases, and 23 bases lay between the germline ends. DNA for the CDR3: TGTGCCAGCAGTGACCAACGGGCAGGGGTTCAGGGCGAGCAGTACTTC. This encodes CASSDQRAGVQGEQYF.

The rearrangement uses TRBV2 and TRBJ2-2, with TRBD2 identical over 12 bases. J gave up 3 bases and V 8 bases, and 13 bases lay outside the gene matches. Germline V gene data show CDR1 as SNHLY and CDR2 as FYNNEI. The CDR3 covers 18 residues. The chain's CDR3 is CASGPSTSGRGDTGELFF. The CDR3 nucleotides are TGTGCCAGCGGCCCCTCGACTAGCGGGAGAGGCGACACCGGGGAGCTGTTTTTT.

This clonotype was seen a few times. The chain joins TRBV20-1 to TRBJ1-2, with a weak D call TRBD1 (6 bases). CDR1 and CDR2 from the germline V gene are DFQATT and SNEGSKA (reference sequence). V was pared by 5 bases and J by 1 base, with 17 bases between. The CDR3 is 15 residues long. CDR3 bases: TGCAGTGCTCGAAGACCGGGACAATATAACTATGGCTACACCTTC. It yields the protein CSARRPGQYNYGYTF.

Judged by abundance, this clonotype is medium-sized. The CDR3 loop is CATSTTLAGAYNEQFF. DNA for the CDR3: TGTGCCACCAGCACCACATTAGCGGGAGCTTACAATGAGCAGTTCTTC. The chain links TRBV15 to TRBJ2-1, with 9 bases matching TRBD2. Losses at the gene ends were 4 bases for V and 4 bases for J; bases not matched to a gene: 8. Germline V gene data show CDR1 as LNHNV and CDR2 as YYDKDF (reference sequence). There are 16 residues in the CDR3.